The next 21 T cell receptor beta chains were all read from a single sample in a study of blood T cell repertoires in COVID-19. The protocol was immunoSEQ multiplex PCR, while the TCRdb copy is restricted to in-frame clones and leaves out a portion. The sample consists of some 49,000 clones, approximately 87% of them appearing once. The material sequenced was peripheral blood. The receptors come from a human donor in a cohort sampled during active COVID-19.

This rearrangement joins TRBV18 to TRBJ2-7; possibly TRBD1 for D (6 bases). The germline CDR1 and CDR2 sequences are KGHSH and LQKENI. Trimming removed 6 bases at V and 6 bases at J, with 18 bases between. This CDR3 spans 14 amino acids. DNA for the CDR3: TGTGCCAGCTCGCCGCAGGGGTACCGAGGCGAGCAGTACTTC. It codes for CASSPQGYRGEQYF.

The gene calls are TRBV6-2 or TRBV6-3 and TRBJ1-2, with D unresolved. The CDR3 covers 13 residues. Germline V gene lookup returns CDR1 MNHEY and CDR2 SVGEGT. V was cut by 5 bases and J by 8 bases, with 15 bases left in between. The CDR3 region is CASSNFPHGGYTF. The DNA for the CDR3 is TGTGCCAGCAGTAATTTCCCCCACGGGGGCTACACCTTC.

The chain carries TRBV29-1 and TRBJ2-3; 10 bases are shared with TRBD2. The CDR3 spans 17 residues. Trimming removed 1 base from V and 0 bases from J; junction bases left unmatched: 7. In germline, CDR1 is SQVTM, CDR2 ANQGSEA. The CDR3 is CSVEGLASGRSTDTQYF. The CDR3 coding sequence is TGCAGCGTTGAAGGGTTGGCTAGCGGGAGAAGCACAGATACGCAGTATTTT.

To note about this clone: A junction end diverges from the germline sequence, so it may reflect a read error. The chain employs TRBV15 and TRBJ2-5, with 9 bases aligning to TRBD2. This CDR3 has 15 amino acids. The germline V gene has CDR1 LNHNV and CDR2 YYDKDF (reference sequence). The CDR3 bases are TGTGCCACAAGCAGAGGGACTAGCCTTACGGAGACCCAGTACTTC. Protein: CATSRGTSLTETQYF.

The chain joins TRBV5-1 to TRBJ2-7; 8 nucleotides match TRBD2. The CDR3 extends over 17 amino acids. V lost 0 bases, J lost 2 bases, and 10 bases stayed unmatched. CDR1 SGHRS and CDR2 YFSETQ come from the germline V gene. CDR3 bases: TGCGCCAGCAGCTTGGGGCCGGGAGGGGATTTTCCCTACGAGCAGTACTTC. It yields the protein CASSLGPGGDFPYEQYF. Together with reference TRBV5-1 and TRBJ2-7, the CDR3 gives the full variable domain: KAGVTQTPRYLIKTRGQQVTLSCSPISGHRSVSWYQQTPGQGLQFLFEYFSETQRNKGNFPGRFSGRQFSNSRSEMNVSTLELGDSALYLCASSLGPGGDFPYEQYFGPGTRLTVT.

The V and J genes are TRBV4-3 and TRBJ1-2, with unresolved D. The germline CDR1 and CDR2 sequences are LGHNA and YSLEER. This CDR3 has 15 residues. V lost 1 base and J lost 4, with 13 bases in between. The CDR3 region has the DNA TGCGCCAGCAGCCAAGGTTCCGGGGAGGGCTATGGCTACACCTTC. This sequence encodes CASSQGSGEGYGYTF.

The rearrangement uses TRBV11-2 and TRBJ2-7; 8 bases agree with TRBD1. Germline V CDR1 and CDR2: SGHAT, FQNNGV. The V gene end was trimmed by 7 bases and the J gene end by 3 bases; junction bases not matched to a gene: 5. CDR3 size: 13 residues. Here the CDR3 reads CASTGTGSYEQYF. The CDR3 nucleotides read TGTGCCAGCACCGGGACAGGAAGCTACGAGCAGTACTTC. Full variable domain (remainder filled in from reference TRBV11-2 and TRBJ2-7): EAGVAQSPRYKIIEKRQSVAFWCNPISGHATLYWYQQILGQGPKLLIQFQNNGVVDDSQLPKDRFSAERLKGVDSTLKIQPAKLEDSAVYLCASTGTGSYEQYFGPGTRLTVT.

The gene calls are TRBV18 and TRBJ1-3, with D possibly matching TRBD1 (5 bases). In germline, CDR1 is KGHSH, CDR2 LQKENI. This CDR3 is built from 14 residues. V lost 1 base, J lost 2 bases, and 6 bases lay in between. CDR3 loop: CASSPQGPGNTIYF. The CDR3, as DNA: TGTGCCAGCTCACCACAGGGGCCTGGAAACACCATATATTTT.

This clone was seen a few times. This sequence joins TRBV7-9 and TRBJ1-2, with a possible D match to TRBD1 (5 bases). The germline V gene has CDR1 SEHNR and CDR2 FQNEAQ (reference sequence). This CDR3 spans 14 amino acids. V shed 5 bases and J shed 8 bases, with 18 bases lying between them. CDR3: CASSLGATGSGYTF. The CDR3 DNA sequence: TGTGCCAGCAGCCTCGGAGCCACAGGTAGCGGCTACACCTTC. Complete variable domain (other parts from reference TRBV7-9 and TRBJ1-2): DTGVSQNPRHKITKRGQNVTFRCDPISEHNRLYWYRQTLGQGPEFLTYFQNEAQLEKSRLLSDRFSAERPKGSFSTLEIQRTEQGDSAMYLCASSLGATGSGYTFGSGTRLTVV.

The chain joins TRBV28 to TRBJ1-2; perhaps TRBD1 as D (5 bases). V was clipped by 6 bases and J by 4 bases, with 12 bases between them. Germline CDR1 is MDHEN and CDR2 is SYDVKM. This CDR3 region has 13 residues. The CDR3 sequence is CASRDVQGYGYTF. CDR3 nucleotides: TGTGCCAGCAGAGACGTCCAGGGCTATGGCTACACCTTC.

The J gene is TRBJ2-1, the V gene TRBV6-5; 10 bases map to TRBD1. Germline V gene data show CDR1 as MNHEY and CDR2 as SVGAGI. J was trimmed by 4 bases and V by 6 bases; bases with no gene match: 6. This CDR3 is 15 amino acids long. CDR3: CASRPTGQGYNEQFF. CDR3 nucleotide sequence: TGTGCCAGCAGACCTACGGGACAGGGGTACAATGAGCAGTTCTTC.

The chain is built from TRBV5-1 and TRBJ2-5; D is possibly TRBD2 (5 bases). V was clipped by 0 bases and J by 5 bases, with 14 bases between them. Germline V gives CDR1 SGHRS, CDR2 YFSETQ. The CDR3 extends over 15 amino acids. CDR3 sequence reads: CASSLAGVRDETQYF. In DNA form, the CDR3 reads TGCGCCAGCAGCTTGGCCGGGGTTAGGGATGAGACCCAGTACTTC.

The gene calls are TRBV7-2 and TRBJ1-2; D is possibly TRBD1 (6 bases). The ends were cut back, 5 bases at V and 5 bases at J, with 15 bases in the middle. The CDR3 has 14 amino acids. Germline lookup yields CDR1 SGHTA and CDR2 FQGNSA. The CDR3 sequence: CASSPGADRYGYTF. Written as DNA, the CDR3 is TGTGCCAGCAGCCCAGGAGCGGACAGATATGGCTACACCTTC.

The CDR3 nucleotides are TGCAGCGTTGGACAGGGGGGGGACACTGAAGCTTTCTTT. Its protein product is CSVGQGGDTEAFF. This chain joins TRBV29-1 and TRBJ1-1; 9 bases are a match to TRBD1. The CDR3 is 13 residues long. After removal of 4 bases from V and 3 bases from J, the junction contained 3 bases not matched to a gene. Germline V gene lookup returns CDR1 SQVTM and CDR2 ANQGSEA. Together with reference TRBV29-1 and TRBJ1-1, the CDR3 gives the full variable domain: SAVISQKPSRDICQRGTSLTIQCQVDSQVTMMFWYRQQPGQSLTLIATANQGSEATYESGFVIDKFPISRPNLTFSTLTVSNMSPEDSSIYLCSVGQGGDTEAFFGQGTRLTVV.

The chain has TRBV10-3 and TRBJ2-6; 11 nucleotides line up with TRBD1. The V gene's germline CDR1 is ENHRY and CDR2 SYGVKD. Trimming removed 6 bases from V and 4 bases from J; junction bases left unmatched: 5. The CDR3 sequence is 16 residues long. CDR3 in DNA: TGTGCCATCAGCCGGGACAGGGGGGACGGGGCCAACGTCCTGACTTTC. It encodes CAISRDRGDGANVLTF.

Only a few counts were recorded for this clone. The J gene is TRBJ1-6, the V gene TRBV19, with 7 bases fitting TRBD1. The ends lost 0 bases at V and 7 bases at J; junction bases unmatched: 6. CDR1 is LNHDA, CDR2 SQIVND, per germline (reference sequence). The CDR3 runs 16 residues. This CDR3 reads CASSIDPQGNNSPLHF. CDR3 nucleotides: TGTGCCAGTAGTATAGATCCACAGGGGAACAATTCACCCCTCCACTTT. The full variable domain, completed using reference TRBV19 and TRBJ1-6, is DGGITQSPKYLFRKEGQNVTLSCEQNLNHDAMYWYRQDPGQGLRLIYYSQIVNDFQKGDIAEGYSVSREKKESFPLTVTSAQKNPTAFYLCASSIDPQGNNSPLHFGNGTRLTVT.

The chain recombines TRBV18 with TRBJ2-5, with D uncertain. There are 13 residues in the CDR3. V lost 3 bases, J lost 2 bases, and 7 bases lay in between. Germline CDR1 KGHSH, CDR2 LQKENI. The CDR3 is CASSPALQETQYF. The CDR3 DNA follows: TGTGCCAGCTCACCTGCGCTGCAAGAGACCCAGTACTTC.

This chain links TRBV15 with TRBJ2-7; D perhaps matches TRBD2 (5 bases). Trimming left V 0 bases short and J 6 bases short, with 21 bases between. The length of the CDR3 is 17 residues. Germline V gene sequence: CDR1 LNHNV, CDR2 YYDKDF (reference sequence). CDR3 in amino acids: CATSRDRPGSPLGEQYF. The DNA for the CDR3 is TGTGCCACCAGCAGAGATAGGCCAGGTTCCCCACTAGGCGAGCAGTACTTC.

The rearrangement joins TRBV10-3 to TRBJ1-4, with a possible D match to TRBD1 (6 bases). The CDR3 contains 15 residues. Trimming took 4 bases from V and 6 from J, leaving 15 bases between them. Germline values: CDR1 ENHRY, CDR2 SYGVKD. The CDR3 region has the DNA TGTGCCATCAGTGCGAATCCGGACAGTGATGAAAAACTGTTTTTT. Its translation: CAISANPDSDEKLFF.

V usage is TRBV5-1 and J usage is TRBJ2-5; tentative D call: TRBD2 (5 bases). The germline CDR1 and CDR2 sequences are SGHRS and YFSETQ. Trimming removed 3 bases at V and 1 base at J, with 13 bases between. CDR3 length equals 15 residues. This CDR3 is CASSWSGNSQETQYF. CDR3 bases: TGCGCCAGCAGCTGGTCGGGAAATTCCCAAGAGACCCAGTACTTC.

The chain employs TRBV3-1 (or the pseudogene TRBV3-2) and TRBJ1-2, with TRBD1 matching 8 bases. CDR1 and CDR2 (germline): LGHDT, YNNKEL (reference sequence). The CDR3 runs to 15 residues. J was trimmed by 5 bases and V by 1 base; bases with no gene match: 6. The CDR3 spells CASSQGAGGKYGYTF. The CDR3 bases are TGTGCCAGCAGCCAAGGGGCAGGGGGCAAGTATGGCTACACCTTC.